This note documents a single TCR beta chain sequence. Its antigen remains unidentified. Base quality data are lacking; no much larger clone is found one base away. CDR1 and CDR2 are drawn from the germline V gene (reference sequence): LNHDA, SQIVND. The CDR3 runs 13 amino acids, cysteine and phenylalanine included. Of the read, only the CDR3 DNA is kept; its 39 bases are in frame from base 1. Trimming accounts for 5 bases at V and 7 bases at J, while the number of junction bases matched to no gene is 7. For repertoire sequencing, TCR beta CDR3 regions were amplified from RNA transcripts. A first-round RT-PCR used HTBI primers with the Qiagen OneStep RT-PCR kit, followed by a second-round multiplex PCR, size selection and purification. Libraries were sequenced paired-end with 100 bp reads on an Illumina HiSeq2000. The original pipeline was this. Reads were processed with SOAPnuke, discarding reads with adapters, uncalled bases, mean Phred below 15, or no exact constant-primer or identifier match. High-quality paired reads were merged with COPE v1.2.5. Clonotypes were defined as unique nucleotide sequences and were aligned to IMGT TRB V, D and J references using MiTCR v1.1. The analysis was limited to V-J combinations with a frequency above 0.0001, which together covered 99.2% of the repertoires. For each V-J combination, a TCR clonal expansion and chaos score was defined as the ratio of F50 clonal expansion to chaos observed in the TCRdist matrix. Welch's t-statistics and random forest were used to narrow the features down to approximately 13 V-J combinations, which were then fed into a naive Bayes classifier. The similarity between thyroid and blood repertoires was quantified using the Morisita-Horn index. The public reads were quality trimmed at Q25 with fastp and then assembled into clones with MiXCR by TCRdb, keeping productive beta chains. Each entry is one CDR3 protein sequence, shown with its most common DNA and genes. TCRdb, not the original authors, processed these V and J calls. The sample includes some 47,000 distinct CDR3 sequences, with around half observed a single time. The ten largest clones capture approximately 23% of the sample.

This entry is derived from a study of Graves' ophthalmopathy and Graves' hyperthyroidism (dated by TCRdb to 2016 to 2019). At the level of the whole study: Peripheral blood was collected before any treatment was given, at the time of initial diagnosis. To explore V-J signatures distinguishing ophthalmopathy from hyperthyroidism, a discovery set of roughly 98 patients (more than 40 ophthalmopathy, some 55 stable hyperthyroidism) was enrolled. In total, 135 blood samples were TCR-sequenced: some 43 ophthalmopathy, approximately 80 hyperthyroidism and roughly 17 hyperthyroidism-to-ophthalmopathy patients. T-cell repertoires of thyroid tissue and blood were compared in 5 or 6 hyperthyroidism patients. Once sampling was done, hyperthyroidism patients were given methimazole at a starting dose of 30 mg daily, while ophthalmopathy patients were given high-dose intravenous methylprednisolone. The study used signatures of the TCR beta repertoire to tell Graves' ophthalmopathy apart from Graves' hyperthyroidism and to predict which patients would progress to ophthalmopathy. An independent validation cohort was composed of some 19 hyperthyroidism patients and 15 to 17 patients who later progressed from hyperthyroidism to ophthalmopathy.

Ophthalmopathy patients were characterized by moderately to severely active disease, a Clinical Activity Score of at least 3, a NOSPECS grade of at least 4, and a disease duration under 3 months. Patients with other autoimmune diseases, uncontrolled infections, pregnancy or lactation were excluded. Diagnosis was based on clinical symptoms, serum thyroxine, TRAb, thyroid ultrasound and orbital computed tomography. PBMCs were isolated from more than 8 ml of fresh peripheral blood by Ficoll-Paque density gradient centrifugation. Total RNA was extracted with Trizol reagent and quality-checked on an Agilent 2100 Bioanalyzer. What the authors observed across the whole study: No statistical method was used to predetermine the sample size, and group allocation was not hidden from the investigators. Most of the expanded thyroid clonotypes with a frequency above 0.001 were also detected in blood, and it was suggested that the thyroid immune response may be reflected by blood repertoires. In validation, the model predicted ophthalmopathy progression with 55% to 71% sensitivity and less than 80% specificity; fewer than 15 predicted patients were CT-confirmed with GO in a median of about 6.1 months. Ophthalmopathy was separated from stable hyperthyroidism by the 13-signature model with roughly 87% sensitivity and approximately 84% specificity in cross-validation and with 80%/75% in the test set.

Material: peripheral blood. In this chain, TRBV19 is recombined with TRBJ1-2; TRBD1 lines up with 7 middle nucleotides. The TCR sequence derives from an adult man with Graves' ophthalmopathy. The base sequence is TGTGCCAGTAGTCGTACAGGGGTCGGTGGCTACACCTTC. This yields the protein CASSRTGVGGYTF.